One and the same sample provided the 22 T cell receptor beta chains below, sequenced in a study of T cell responses to AZD1222 COVID-19 vaccine. TCRdb keeps only in-frame clones here, not all; method: immunoSEQ multiplex PCR. The table includes about 180,000 clones, 90% detected once. The material was peripheral blood, obtained on day 0 of AZD1222 vaccination. The source is an adult in good health.

The chain employs TRBV5-4 and TRBJ2-3; 13 bases align to TRBD2. This CDR3 contains 15 residues. Trimming removed 4 bases from V and 3 bases from J; junction bases left unmatched: 2. Germline-derived CDR1 and CDR2 are SGHNT and YYREEE (reference sequence). CDR3 loop: CASSAGLAGTDTQYF. In DNA form, the CDR3 reads TGTGCCAGCAGCGCGGGACTAGCGGGGACAGATACGCAGTATTTT.

The rearrangement joins TRBV6-5 to TRBJ2-1, with D uncertain. The CDR3 loop spans 13 amino acids. CDR1 is MNHEY and CDR2 is SVGAGI in the germline V gene. V dropped 7 bases and J dropped 3 bases, with 10 bases sitting between them. Here the CDR3 DNA reads TGTGCCAGCAATACGAAGGGCTACAATGAGCAGTTCTTC. This codes for CASNTKGYNEQFF.

This clone occurred once. The rearrangement links TRBV18 to TRBJ1-1; unclear D gene. Germline CDR1 KGHSH, CDR2 LQKENI. V gave up 3 bases and J gave up 7 bases, with 12 bases separating them. The CDR3 is 13 amino acids. The CDR3 coding sequence is TGTGCCAGCTCACCTAGTCGAACCCTTGAAGCTTTCTTT. This encodes CASSPSRTLEAFF.

This chain connects TRBV28 to TRBJ2-7, with 8 bases fitting TRBD1. Germline V gene sequence: CDR1 MDHEN, CDR2 SYDVKM. The V segment lost 2 bases and the J segment 0 bases; nucleotides outside the gene matches: 0. The CDR3 loop spans 14 amino acids. The CDR3, as DNA: TGTGCCAGCAGTTTAACAGGGGGCTCCTACGAGCAGTACTTC. This encodes CASSLTGGSYEQYF.

The chain uses TRBV29-1 and TRBJ1-1; 7 nucleotides match TRBD1. CDR3 length: 13 amino acids. J was trimmed by 5 bases and V by 7 bases; bases with no gene match: 10. Germline CDR1 is SQVTM and CDR2 is ANQGSEA. The CDR3 sequence is CSAVTGLWTEAFF. Written as DNA, the CDR3 is TGCAGCGCCGTGACAGGGTTGTGGACTGAAGCTTTCTTT. The whole variable domain, remainder taken from reference TRBV29-1 and TRBJ1-1, is SAVISQKPSRDICQRGTSLTIQCQVDSQVTMMFWYRQQPGQSLTLIATANQGSEATYESGFVIDKFPISRPNLTFSTLTVSNMSPEDSSIYLCSAVTGLWTEAFFGQGTRLTVV.

This sequence joins TRBV9 and TRBJ2-7; TRBD1 agrees at 11 bases. The length of the CDR3 is 14 residues. Germline V lookup: CDR1 SGDLS, CDR2 YYNGEE. With 3 bases clipped from V and 4 bases from J, the junction kept 3 bases outside the gene matches. The CDR3 region has the DNA TGTGCCAGCAGCGAGGGGACAGGGGGGTACGAGCAGTACTTC. Its protein product is CASSEGTGGYEQYF.

J is TRBJ2-6 and V is TRBV5-1, with TRBD2 as a possible D gene (6 bases). The CDR3 has 16 residues. Germline CDR1 reads SGHRS; CDR2 reads YFSETQ. V lost 4 bases and J lost 0, with 11 bases in between. The CDR3 nucleotides read TGCGCCAGCAGCATCGGGGGACGCTCTGGGGCCAACGTCCTGACTTTC. Translated: CASSIGGRSGANVLTF.

The genes are TRBV7-9 and TRBJ1-2, with 7 nucleotides matching TRBD1. Germline assignment: CDR1 SEHNR and CDR2 FQNEAQ (reference sequence). Trimming took 5 bases from V and 3 from J; bases not matched to a gene: 15. The CDR3 loop spans 17 amino acids. The chain's CDR3 is CASSPRERGRVDYGYTF. Written as DNA, the CDR3 is TGTGCCAGCAGCCCGAGAGAGAGGGGGCGCGTGGACTATGGCTACACCTTC.

The chain links TRBV3-1 (or the pseudogene TRBV3-2) to TRBJ1-2; 7 nucleotides align to TRBD1. J was trimmed by 4 bases and V by 3 bases; bases with no gene match: 14. Looked up from germline, CDR1 is LGHDT and CDR2 is YNNKEL (reference sequence). This CDR3 comprises 17 residues. In nucleotides, the CDR3 is TGTGCCAGCAGCCATTTAGCCGGACAGGCGGAGGCCTATGGCTACACCTTC. Protein: CASSHLAGQAEAYGYTF.

The CDR3 protein is CASSYGPLWYF. CDR3 in DNA: TGTGCCAGCAGCTACGGCCCGCTTTGGTATTTT. The chain combines TRBV28 with TRBJ2-3; D gene unclear. CDR3 length: 11 amino acids. CDR1 MDHEN and CDR2 SYDVKM come from the germline V gene. Trimming took off 6 bases at V and 14 bases at J, with 15 bases between the two ends.

The rearrangement uses TRBV4-1 and TRBJ1-3, with D tentatively TRBD1 (5 bases). Germline lookup yields CDR1 MGHRA and CDR2 YSYEKL. CDR3 length: 16 residues. V was shortened by 1 base and J by 3 bases, with 13 bases between the two germline ends. CDR3 nucleotide sequence: TGCGCCAGCAGCCAAGGCATGGGGCGCGGTGGAAACACCATATATTTT. Its protein product is CASSQGMGRGGNTIYF.

The rearrangement uses TRBV9 and TRBJ2-5; D is unresolved. CDR3 length equals 16 residues. Germline V lookup: CDR1 SGDLS, CDR2 YYNGEE. Trimming shortened V by 0 bases and J by 3 bases, and 15 bases separated the two germline ends. Here the CDR3 DNA reads TGTGCCAGCAGCGTAGAATCAGGCACGGGTAAAGAGACCCAGTACTTC. Translated: CASSVESGTGKETQYF.

The gene calls are TRBV4-1 and TRBJ1-2, with D unclear. The germline V and J ends were trimmed by 1 base and 4 bases, with 22 bases remaining between them. Germline CDR1 MGHRA, CDR2 YSYEKL. This CDR3 has 18 residues. The CDR3 protein is CASSQVVRRRAGPYGYTF. In DNA form, the CDR3 reads TGCGCCAGCAGCCAAGTCGTTCGGCGTCGGGCCGGTCCCTATGGCTACACCTTC.

The rearrangement joins TRBV29-1 to TRBJ1-1; D is undetermined. Looked up from germline, CDR1 is SQVTM and CDR2 is ANQGSEA. The CDR3 consists of 11 residues. Deletions cut 4 bases from V and 6 bases from J, with 9 bases between. CDR3: CSVVGFAEAFF. In nucleotides, the CDR3 is TGCAGCGTTGTGGGGTTTGCTGAAGCTTTCTTT.

The gene calls are TRBV4-2 and TRBJ1-4, with D tentatively TRBD1 (6 bases). Between the trimmed V and J ends, which lost 0 bases and 8 bases, there was a span of 16 bases. CDR3 length: 16 amino acids. CDR1 is LGHNA and CDR2 is YNFKEQ in the germline V gene. The CDR3 here is CASSQDEEGGREKLFF. The CDR3 nucleotides read TGTGCCAGCAGCCAAGATGAAGAAGGGGGTCGGGAAAAACTGTTTTTT.

The chain uses TRBV25-1 and TRBJ2-6; D is undetermined. The V end lost 1 base, the J end lost 0 bases, and 10 bases lay between the germline ends. Germline V lookup: CDR1 MGHDK, CDR2 SYGVNS. The CDR3 runs 17 residues. The CDR3 bases are TGTGCCAGCAGTGAATTCTTAATAGGCTCTGGGGCCAACGTCCTGACTTTC. This codes for CASSEFLIGSGANVLTF.

The rearrangement joins TRBV3-1 (or the pseudogene TRBV3-2) to TRBJ2-3; 7 positions match TRBD1. V gave up 0 bases and J gave up 5 bases; unmatched junction bases: 8. Per germline, CDR1 LGHDT and CDR2 YNNKEL (reference sequence). This CDR3 has 16 amino acids. CDR3 nucleotides: TGTGCCAGCAGCCAAGATCCAAGGGACAGTGGAGATACGCAGTATTTT. This gives the protein CASSQDPRDSGDTQYF.

This clone was found once. The chain joins TRBV12-3 or TRBV12-4 to TRBJ2-7; D remains ambiguous. The CDR3 sequence is 12 residues long. The V gene lost 1 base and the J gene lost 6 bases, with 7 bases spanning the gap. The DNA of the CDR3 is TGTGCCAGCAGTTTAGGGGCACGCGAGCAGTACTTC. This encodes CASSLGAREQYF.

The chain uses TRBV20-1 and TRBJ1-6; 7 bases line up with TRBD1. The V gene's germline CDR1 is DFQATT and CDR2 SNEGSKA (reference sequence). The CDR3 has 13 amino acids. Unmatched junction bases numbered 3, after V lost 3 bases and J lost 7 bases. The CDR3 sequence: CSASIQGNSPLHF. The DNA of the CDR3 is TGCAGTGCTAGTATACAGGGGAATTCACCCCTCCACTTT.

V usage is TRBV29-1 and J usage is TRBJ2-5, with D unclear. The ends were cut back, 1 base at V and 4 bases at J, with 7 bases in the middle. Per germline, CDR1 SQVTM and CDR2 ANQGSEA. The CDR3 has 12 amino acids. This chain's CDR3 is CSVEARLETQYF. CDR3 DNA: TGCAGCGTTGAAGCTAGACTAGAGACCCAGTACTTC.

The chain has TRBV19 and TRBJ1-6, with 8 bases identical to TRBD1. The V gene end was trimmed by 7 bases and the J gene end by 7 bases; junction bases not matched to a gene: 12. This CDR3 is 16 amino acids long. Per germline, CDR1 LNHDA and CDR2 SQIVND (reference sequence). CDR3 sequence: CASNRLETGANSPLHF. CDR3 bases: TGTGCCAGTAACCGCCTGGAGACAGGGGCCAATTCACCCCTCCACTTT.

The gene calls are TRBV19 and TRBJ1-2; the match to TRBD1 covers 7 bases. V was pared by 3 bases and J by 4 bases, with 5 bases of the junction left unmatched. CDR3 length: 14 residues. The germline CDR1 and CDR2 sequences are LNHDA and SQIVND (reference sequence). This CDR3 is CASSIDRDAYGYTF. The CDR3 DNA sequence: TGTGCCAGTAGTATCGACAGGGATGCCTATGGCTACACCTTC.